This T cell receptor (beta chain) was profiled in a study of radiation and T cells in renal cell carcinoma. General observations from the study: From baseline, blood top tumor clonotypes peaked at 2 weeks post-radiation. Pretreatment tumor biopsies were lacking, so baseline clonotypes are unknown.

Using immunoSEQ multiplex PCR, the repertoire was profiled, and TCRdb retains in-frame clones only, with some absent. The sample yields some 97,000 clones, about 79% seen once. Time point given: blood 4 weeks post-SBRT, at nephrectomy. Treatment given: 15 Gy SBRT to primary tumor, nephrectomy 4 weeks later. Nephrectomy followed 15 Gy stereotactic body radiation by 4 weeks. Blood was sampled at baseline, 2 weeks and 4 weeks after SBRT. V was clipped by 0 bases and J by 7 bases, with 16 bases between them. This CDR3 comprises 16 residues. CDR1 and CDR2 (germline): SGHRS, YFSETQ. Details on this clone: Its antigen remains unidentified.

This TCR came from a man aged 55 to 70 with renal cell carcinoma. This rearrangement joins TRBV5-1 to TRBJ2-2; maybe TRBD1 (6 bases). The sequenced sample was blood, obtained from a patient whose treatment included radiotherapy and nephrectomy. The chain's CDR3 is CASSLGSGQKGGELFF. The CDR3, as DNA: TGCGCCAGCAGCTTGGGCTCAGGACAGAAAGGCGGGGAGCTGTTTTTT.